The text below deals with one T cell receptor beta chain. These data are taken from a study of blood T cell repertoires in COVID-19. Across the whole study: The United States, Italy and Spain provided the acute and convalescent COVID-19 samples. PBMCs, B-cell-depleted T cells, or T cells were the source of the cDNA or gDNA that made up the material.

The CDR3 consists of 15 residues. Per the germline V gene, CDR1 is KGHSH and CDR2 is LQKENI. V lost 3 bases, J lost 5 bases, and 14 bases lay in between. Original handling: From reference gene primer amplification, estimates of nucleated cell counts were derived. The data were produced by immunoSEQ multiplex PCR, yet TCRdb's version contains in-frame clones alone and is incomplete. Clonal size and the V and J genes are those of that table, whereas D and trimming came from the DNA. The sample lists some 100,000 clones; roughly 85% were seen once. The sample taken for sequencing was peripheral blood. The chain recombines TRBV18 with TRBJ1-5; D is undetermined. The TCR originated in a woman in her sixties or seventies with acute or convalescent COVID-19. CDR3 sequence: CASSPPGGRDQPQHF. For the CDR3, the DNA is TGTGCCAGCTCACCCCCTGGAGGGCGGGATCAGCCCCAGCATTTT. Full variable domain (outside the CDR3, taken from reference TRBV18 and TRBJ1-5): NAGVMQNPRHLVRRRGQEARLRCSPMKGHSHVYWYRQLPEEGLKFMVYLQKENIIDESGMPKERFSAEFPKEGPSILRIQQVVRGDSAAYFCASSPPGGRDQPQHFGDGTRLSIL.